The T cell receptor (beta chain) under discussion was sequenced for a study of blood T cell repertoires in COVID-19. The wider study: Samples representing acute and convalescent COVID-19 were sourced from the United States, Italy and Spain. PBMCs, B-cell-depleted T cells, or T cells provided the cDNA or gDNA that made up the material.

This CDR3 contains 14 residues. Germline CDR1 is MNHNS and CDR2 is SASEGT. V lost 0 bases, J lost 4 bases, and 8 bases lay in between. Assay used: immunoSEQ multiplex PCR; TCRdb lists only in-frame clones, some missing. The sample lists 250,000 to 300,000 clones, approximately 83% occurring once. Sequencing was carried out using PBMCs or T cells enriched from blood (not recorded which). The chain recombines TRBV6-1 with TRBJ2-3; D call uncertain. This receptor was taken from a woman between 50 and 59 years old who had recovered from COVID-19. The CDR3 DNA is TGTGCCAGCAGTGAAGCGGCTAGAGCAGATACGCAGTATTTT. Encoded protein: CASSEAARADTQYF.